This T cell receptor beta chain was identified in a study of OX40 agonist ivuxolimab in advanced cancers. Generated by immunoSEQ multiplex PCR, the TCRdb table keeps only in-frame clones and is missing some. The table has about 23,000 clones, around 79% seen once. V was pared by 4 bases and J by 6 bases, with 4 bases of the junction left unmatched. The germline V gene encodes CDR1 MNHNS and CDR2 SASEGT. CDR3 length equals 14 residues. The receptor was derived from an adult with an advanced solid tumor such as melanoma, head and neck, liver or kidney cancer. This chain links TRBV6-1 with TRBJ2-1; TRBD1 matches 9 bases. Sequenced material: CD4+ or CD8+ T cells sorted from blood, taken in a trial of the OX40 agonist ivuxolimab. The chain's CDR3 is CASSVGQGINEQFF. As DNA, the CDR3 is TGTGCCAGCAGTGTGGGACAGGGAATCAATGAGCAGTTCTTC.